This TCR beta chain was sequenced during a study of blood T cells in healthy people across ages. The second PCR ran roughly 7 to 12 cycles with a sample-barcoded 5' primer and J-beta primers. The template-switch adaptor, which had 12 random nucleotides, put a tag on each cDNA molecule. TCRdb reanalysed the 5' RACE reads using MiXCR and keeps one entry per CDR3 protein. The sample lists under 750,000 distinct CDR3 sequences, about 45% seen once, with roughly 25% in the top ten. Study-wide results and caveats: PBMCs went unsorted, and a conclusive naive versus antigen-experienced comparison was therefore prevented.

Collection of 9.5 to 10 milliliters of peripheral blood was performed for each donor. This clonotype has a count of ten or more. As yet, its antigen is unknown. The V and J ends lost 0 bases and 5 bases, in that order; junction bases with no gene match: 4. Germline-derived CDR1 and CDR2 are MNHEY and SMNVEV (reference sequence). This CDR3 spans 15 amino acids. The clonotype comes from a man of 80 years or more in good health. Input material: blood. The chain carries TRBV27 and TRBJ2-7, with 10 positions matching TRBD1. CDR3 in amino acids: CASSLSGTGVHEQYF. Here the CDR3 DNA reads TGTGCCAGCAGTTTATCCGGGACAGGGGTCCACGAGCAGTACTTC.